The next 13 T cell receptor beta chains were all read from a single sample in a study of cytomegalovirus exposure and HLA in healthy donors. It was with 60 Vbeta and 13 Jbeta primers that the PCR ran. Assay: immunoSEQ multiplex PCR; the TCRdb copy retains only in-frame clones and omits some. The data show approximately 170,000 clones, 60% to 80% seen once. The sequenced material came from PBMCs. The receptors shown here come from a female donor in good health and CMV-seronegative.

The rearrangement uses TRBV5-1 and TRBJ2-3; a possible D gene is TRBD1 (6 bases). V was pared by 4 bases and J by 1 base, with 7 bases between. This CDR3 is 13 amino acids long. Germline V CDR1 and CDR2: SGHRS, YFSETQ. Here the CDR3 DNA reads TGCGCCAGCAGCGGGGGCCGCACAGATACGCAGTATTTT. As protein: CASSGGRTDTQYF. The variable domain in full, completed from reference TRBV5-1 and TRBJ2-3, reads KAGVTQTPRYLIKTRGQQVTLSCSPISGHRSVSWYQQTPGQGLQFLFEYFSETQRNKGNFPGRFSGRQFSNSRSEMNVSTLELGDSALYLCASSGGRTDTQYFGPGTRLTVL.

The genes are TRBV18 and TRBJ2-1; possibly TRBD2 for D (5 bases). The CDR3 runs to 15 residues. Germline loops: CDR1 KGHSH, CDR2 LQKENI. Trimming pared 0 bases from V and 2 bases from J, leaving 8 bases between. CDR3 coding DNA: TGTGCCAGCTCACCACCCGCCGGGACCTACAATGAGCAGTTCTTC. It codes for CASSPPAGTYNEQFF.

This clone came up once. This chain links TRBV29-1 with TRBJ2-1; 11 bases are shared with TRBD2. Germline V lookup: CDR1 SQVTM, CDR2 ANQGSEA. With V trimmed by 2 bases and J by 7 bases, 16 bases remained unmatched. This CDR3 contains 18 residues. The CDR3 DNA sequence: TGCAGCGTTGAACCGGGACTAGCGGCGCCCATCTTACGAAATGAGCAGTTCTTC. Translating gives CSVEPGLAAPILRNEQFF.

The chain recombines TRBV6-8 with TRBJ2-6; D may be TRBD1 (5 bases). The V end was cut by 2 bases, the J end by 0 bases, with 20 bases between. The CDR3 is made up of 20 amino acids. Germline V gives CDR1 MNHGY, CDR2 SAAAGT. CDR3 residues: CASSYGGHKTPNSGANVLTF. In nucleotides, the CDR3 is TGTGCCAGCAGTTACGGCGGACACAAGACCCCTAACTCTGGGGCCAACGTCCTGACTTTC.

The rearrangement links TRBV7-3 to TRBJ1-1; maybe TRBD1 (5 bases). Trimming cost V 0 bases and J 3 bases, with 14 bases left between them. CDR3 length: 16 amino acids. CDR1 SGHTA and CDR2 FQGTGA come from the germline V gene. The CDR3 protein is CASSLTGGFGDTEAFF. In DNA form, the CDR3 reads TGTGCCAGCAGCTTAACGGGGGGGTTTGGGGACACTGAAGCTTTCTTT.

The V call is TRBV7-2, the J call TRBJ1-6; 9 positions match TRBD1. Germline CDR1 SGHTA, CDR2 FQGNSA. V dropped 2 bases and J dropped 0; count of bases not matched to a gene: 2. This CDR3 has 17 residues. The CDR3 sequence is CASSLMGQGSYNSPLHF. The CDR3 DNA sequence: TGTGCCAGCAGCTTAATGGGACAGGGCTCCTATAATTCACCCCTCCACTTT.

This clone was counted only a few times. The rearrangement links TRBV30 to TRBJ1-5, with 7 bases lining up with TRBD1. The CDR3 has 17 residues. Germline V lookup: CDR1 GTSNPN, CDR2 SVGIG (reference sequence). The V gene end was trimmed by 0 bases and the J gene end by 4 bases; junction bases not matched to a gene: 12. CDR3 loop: CAWSVHQGRGRNQPQHF. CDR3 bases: TGTGCCTGGAGTGTACACCAGGGCAGGGGGAGGAATCAGCCCCAGCATTTT.

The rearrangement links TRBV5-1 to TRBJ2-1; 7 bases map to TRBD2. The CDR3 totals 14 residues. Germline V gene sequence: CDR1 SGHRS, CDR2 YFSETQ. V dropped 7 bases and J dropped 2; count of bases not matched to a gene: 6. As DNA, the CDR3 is TGCGCCAGCGGTAGCGGGCCCCCCTACAATGAGCAGTTCTTC. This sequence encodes CASGSGPPYNEQFF.

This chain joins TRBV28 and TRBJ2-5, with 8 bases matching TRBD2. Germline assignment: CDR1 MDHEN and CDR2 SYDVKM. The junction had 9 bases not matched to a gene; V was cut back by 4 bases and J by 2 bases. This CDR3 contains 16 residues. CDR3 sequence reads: CASSSYGLADQETQYF. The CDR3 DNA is TGTGCCAGCAGTTCATACGGACTAGCCGATCAAGAGACCCAGTACTTC.

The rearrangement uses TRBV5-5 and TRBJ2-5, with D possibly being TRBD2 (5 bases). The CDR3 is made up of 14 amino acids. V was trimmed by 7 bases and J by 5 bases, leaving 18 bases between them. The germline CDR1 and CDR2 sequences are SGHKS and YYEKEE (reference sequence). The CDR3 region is CASGGSGPGETQYF. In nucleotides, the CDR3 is TGTGCCAGCGGAGGCAGCGGCCCCGGGGAGACCCAGTACTTC.

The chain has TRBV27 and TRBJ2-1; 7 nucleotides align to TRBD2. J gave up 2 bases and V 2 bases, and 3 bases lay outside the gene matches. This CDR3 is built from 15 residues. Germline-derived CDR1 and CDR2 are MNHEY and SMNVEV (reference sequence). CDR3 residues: CASSLGGSAYNEQFF. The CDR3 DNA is TGTGCCAGCAGTTTAGGCGGGAGCGCCTACAATGAGCAGTTCTTC.

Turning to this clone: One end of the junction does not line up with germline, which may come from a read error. CDR3 loop: CAGSLEGAGQPQHF. DNA of the CDR3: TGCGCCGGCAGCCTGGAGGGGGCGGGTCAGCCCCAGCATTTT. The chain combines TRBV5-1 with TRBJ1-5; 7 nucleotides agree with TRBD1. Germline CDR1 and CDR2: SGHRS and YFSETQ. The CDR3 is made up of 14 amino acids.

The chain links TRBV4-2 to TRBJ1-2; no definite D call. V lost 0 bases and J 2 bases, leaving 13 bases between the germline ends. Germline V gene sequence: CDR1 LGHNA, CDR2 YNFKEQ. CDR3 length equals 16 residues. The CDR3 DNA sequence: TGTGCCAGCAGCCAAGATCTCCGAGCGGCCAACTATGGCTACACCTTC. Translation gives CASSQDLRAANYGYTF.